A single sample gave rise to the 9 T cell receptor beta chains below, sequenced in a study of blood T cell repertoires in COVID-19. Sequencing used immunoSEQ multiplex PCR; TCRdb keeps in-frame clones, though not all of them. The table includes some 430,000 clones, about 90% detected once. The sample was PBMCs or T cells enriched from blood (not recorded which). The receptors derive from a man younger than 35 who had recovered from COVID-19.

This chain connects TRBV21-1 to TRBJ2-5; the table's D gene call, TRBD2, was not cross checked with the DNA. TRBV21-1 is a listed pseudogene. The CDR3 length is 21 residues. This chain's CDR3 is CASNPRGASGRVYGYQETQYF. The DNA of the CDR3 is TGTGCCAGCAACCCCCGAGGGGCTAGCGGGAGGGTGTATGGGTACCAAGAGACCCAGTACTTC.

For the CDR3, the DNA is TGCGCCAGCAGTGAGTCATCCACAACAGTGGCTGAAGCTTTCTTT. Its protein is CASSESSTTVAEAFF. The chain joins TRBV10-1 to TRBJ1-1; D uncertain. In germline, CDR1 is WNHNN, CDR2 SYGVQD (reference sequence). V lost 0 bases and J 6 bases, leaving 14 bases between the germline ends. The CDR3 length is 15 residues.

This clone has only one observation. This chain joins TRBV7-9 and TRBJ1-5; 7 nucleotides match TRBD1. This CDR3 is built from 14 residues. The J segment lost 5 bases and the V segment lost 1 base, leaving 2 bases of the junction unmatched. Germline V gene lookup returns CDR1 SEHNR and CDR2 FQNEAQ (reference sequence). The CDR3 sequence: CASSLDRGDQPQHF. As DNA, the CDR3 is TGTGCCAGCAGCTTAGACAGGGGTGATCAGCCCCAGCATTTT. The variable domain in full, completed from reference TRBV7-9 and TRBJ1-5, reads DTGVSQNPRHKITKRGQNVTFRCDPISEHNRLYWYRQTLGQGPEFLTYFQNEAQLEKSRLLSDRFSAERPKGSFSTLEIQRTEQGDSAMYLCASSLDRGDQPQHFGDGTRLSIL.

This rearrangement joins TRBV3-1 (or the pseudogene TRBV3-2) to TRBJ1-1; tentative D call: TRBD1 (6 bases). The V end was cut by 4 bases, the J end by 4 bases, with 19 bases between. CDR1 LGHDT and CDR2 YNNKEL come from the germline V gene (reference sequence). The CDR3 is 16 amino acids. In DNA form, the CDR3 reads TGTGCCAGCAGCCTCAGGGCCATGGTAGGGGGCACTGAAGCTTTCTTT. Residues: CASSLRAMVGGTEAFF.

The chain joins TRBV27 to TRBJ1-6, with D unclear. V was shortened by 6 bases and J by 10 bases, with 19 bases between the two germline ends. Germline V gives CDR1 MNHEY, CDR2 SMNVEV (reference sequence). The CDR3 is 15 amino acids. The CDR3 sequence: CASRPSGSGISPLHF. DNA for the CDR3: TGTGCCAGCAGACCCAGCGGGTCCGGAATCTCACCCCTCCACTTT.

This rearrangement joins TRBV7-8 to TRBJ1-4, with TRBD1 as a possible D gene (5 bases). The ends were cut back, 1 base at V and 4 bases at J, with 10 bases in the middle. The CDR3 runs 15 residues. The germline V gene encodes CDR1 SGHVS and CDR2 FQNEAQ. The CDR3 here is CASSLVGALNEKLFF. The CDR3 DNA follows: TGTGCCAGCAGCTTAGTAGGGGCCCTTAATGAAAAACTGTTTTTT.

This clone was detected once. The chain uses TRBV5-1 and TRBJ2-7; 8 bases align to TRBD1. Germline CDR1 and CDR2: SGHRS and YFSETQ. The CDR3 runs to 14 residues. The trim removed 5 bases at V and 6 bases at J, leaving 10 bases unmatched. The CDR3 DNA sequence: TGCGCCAGCAGTCCGGACAGGGTGTTAGGCGAGCAGTACTTC. It yields the protein CASSPDRVLGEQYF.

The chain joins TRBV19 to TRBJ1-5, with TRBD1 matching over 7 bases. With 3 bases clipped from V and 3 bases from J, the junction kept 5 bases outside the gene matches. CDR1 is LNHDA and CDR2 is SQIVND in the germline V gene (reference sequence). The CDR3 totals 15 residues. The CDR3 loop is CASSIIQGDNQPQHF. CDR3 bases: TGTGCCAGTAGTATTATCCAGGGGGACAATCAGCCCCAGCATTTT.

This rearrangement joins TRBV7-9 to TRBJ2-5; 7 positions match TRBD2. The germline gives CDR1 SEHNR, CDR2 FQNEAQ (reference sequence). This CDR3 region has 15 residues. Trimming at V came to 2 bases and at J to 0 bases, leaving 3 bases not matched to a gene. In DNA, the CDR3 is TGTGCCAGCAGCTTATTCGGGGGGTACCAAGAGACCCAGTACTTC. This codes for CASSLFGGYQETQYF.